This TCR beta chain was profiled in a study of T cells after yellow fever vaccination. Study-wide context: Libraries from low-cell-number fractions were prepared with the SMART-Seq v4 Ultra Low Input RNA kit.

The germline gives CDR1 MNHNS, CDR2 SASEGT. J gave up 8 bases and V 5 bases, and 6 bases lay outside the gene matches. The CDR3 covers 14 residues. Study results and caveats: CD4 and CD8 compartments shared a small share of clonotypes. Detected again after the booster were most primary-vaccination clones, at 95% to 98% CD4 and about 90% CD8.

Template switching with 5'RACE generated the TCR cDNA and added a universal primer site and UMIs. TCRdb re-derived calls from the 5' RACE reads in MiXCR, one entry per CDR3 protein. Of approximately 250,000 distinct CDR3 sequences in the sample, around 4.9% were seen once. On this clonotype itself: What it binds is not known.

The source of this sequence is a man aged 18 to 35 who received the YFV17D yellow fever vaccine. The chain links TRBV6-1 to TRBJ1-4; the match to TRBD1 covers 9 bases. This specimen consisted of CD4+ T cells sorted from PBMCs, obtained on the day of the yellow fever booster vaccination. In DNA form, the CDR3 reads TGTGCCAGCAGTTACGGGACAGGGACCGAAAAACTGTTTTTT. Translating it yields CASSYGTGTEKLFF.